This T cell receptor (beta chain) was captured by sequencing in a study of cytomegalovirus exposure and HLA in healthy donors. About the research overall: The platform used for the 120 or so validation repertoires matched that of the approximately 670 first-cohort repertoires, a later analysis reported. Notes on the study in general: TCR clusters originating in the first cohort tended to co-occur in the 110 or so validation repertoires, according to a later analysis.

This table comes from immunoSEQ multiplex PCR, and its TCRdb copy is limited to in-frame clones, with some not included. Here the sample spans 200,000 or so clones, around 84% being singletons. A word on this clone: Its specificity is not known.

The donors were part of the validation cohort of roughly 110 subjects. That cohort was separate from the first cohort, which comprised about 730 subjects. This clonotype was obtained from a man between 18 and 29 years old in good health and CMV-seropositive. Input material: PBMCs.

CDR3 in amino acids: CSASTPYEQYF. The DNA of the CDR3 is TGCAGTGCTAGCACACCCTACGAGCAGTACTTC. The rearrangement joins TRBV20-1 to TRBJ2-7; D remains ambiguous. The CDR3 has 11 residues. CDR1 and CDR2 (germline): DFQATT, SNEGSKA (reference sequence). V lost 3 bases to trimming and J lost 2 bases, with 5 bases between them.